This T cell receptor beta chain appears in the sequencing data of a study of metastatic and nonmetastatic thyroid tumors. Study information: Repertoires were compared across blood and tumor or nodule tissue from malignant and benign thyroid patients.

Not a single patient had been given any form of treatment at any point before undergoing thyroid surgery. The V end lost 5 bases, the J end lost 3 bases, and 13 bases lay between the germline ends. The CDR3 totals 14 residues. In the authors' methods: The study's classifier, a distant-metastasis tool for papillary thyroid cancer, was built using CDR3 differences across clinicopathological groups. TCRdb re-processed the PCR reads through MiXCR. These V and J calls are TCRdb output, not the study's own analysis. The sample lists 17,000 or so clones, 21% occurring once. Sequencing input: tumor tissue. The source of this sequence is a female donor with papillary thyroid cancer or a benign thyroid nodule (not recorded which). Some clones in this sample may be carry-over from other donors' samples. This chain joins TRBV12-3 or TRBV12-4 and TRBJ1-2; D uncertain. The CDR3 loop reads CASSEPGRDYGYTF. CDR3 DNA: TGTGCCAGCAGTGAACCGGGAAGAGACTATGGCTACACCTTC.